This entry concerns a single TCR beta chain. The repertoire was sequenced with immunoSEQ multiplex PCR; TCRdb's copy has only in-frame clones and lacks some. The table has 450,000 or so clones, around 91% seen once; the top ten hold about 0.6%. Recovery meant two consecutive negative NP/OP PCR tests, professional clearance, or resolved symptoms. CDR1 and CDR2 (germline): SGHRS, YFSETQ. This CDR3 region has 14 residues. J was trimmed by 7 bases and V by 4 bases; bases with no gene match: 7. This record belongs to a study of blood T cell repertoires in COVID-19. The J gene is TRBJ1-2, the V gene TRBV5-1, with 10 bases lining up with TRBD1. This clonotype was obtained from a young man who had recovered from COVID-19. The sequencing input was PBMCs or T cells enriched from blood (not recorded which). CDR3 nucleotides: TGCGCCAGCAGCCTCGAGGGACAGGGGTTTGGCTACACCTTC. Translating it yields CASSLEGQGFGYTF.